This entry lists 19 T cell receptor beta chains sequenced from one sample in a study of cytomegalovirus exposure and HLA in healthy donors. The PCR ran on 60 Vbeta and 13 Jbeta primers. Method: immunoSEQ multiplex PCR; TCRdb's copy keeps in-frame clones and lacks some. The table includes 80,000 to 100,000 clones, about 80% detected once. Sequencing used PBMCs. Receptors originate from a man aged 18 to 30 in good health and CMV-seropositive.

The DNA of the CDR3 is TGTGCCAGTAGTCAACTAGGCTCTAGCACAGATACGCAGTATTTT. Amino acid sequence: CASSQLGSSTDTQYF. The V gene is TRBV19, the J gene TRBJ2-3, with D maybe TRBD2 (5 bases). Trimming removed 5 bases from V and 0 bases from J, with 12 bases in between. This CDR3 is built from 15 residues. CDR1 LNHDA and CDR2 SQIVND come from the germline V gene (reference sequence).

The rearrangement links TRBV28 to TRBJ2-1, with D perhaps TRBD2 (6 bases). Germline values: CDR1 MDHEN, CDR2 SYDVKM. The germline V and J ends were trimmed by 0 bases and 9 bases, with 6 bases remaining between them. This CDR3 has 12 amino acids. The CDR3 here is CASSLWGGEQFF. As DNA, the CDR3 is TGTGCCAGCAGTTTATGGGGGGGTGAGCAGTTCTTC. The full variable domain, completed using reference TRBV28 and TRBJ2-1, is DVKVTQSSRYLVKRTGEKVFLECVQDMDHENMFWYRQDPGLGLRLIYFSYDVKMKEKGDIPEGYSVSREKKERFSLILESASTNQTSMYLCASSLWGGEQFFGPGTRLTVL.

The table lists this clone with a few counts. This chain joins TRBV6-1 and TRBJ1-1, with D possibly TRBD1 on 5 matching bases. The germline CDR1 and CDR2 sequences are MNHNS and SASEGT. The CDR3 runs 13 residues. Trimming shortened V by 6 bases and J by 4 bases, and 12 bases separated the two germline ends. The DNA of the CDR3 is TGTGCCAGCAGCGTCGACAGAGGCACTGAAGCTTTCTTT. Its protein is CASSVDRGTEAFF.

The CDR3 DNA is TGCGCCAGCAGCTTTTGGGGCGGATCGGAAAAACTGTTTTTT. Translating gives CASSFWGGSEKLFF. The V and J genes are TRBV5-1 and TRBJ1-4; D is possibly TRBD1 (5 bases). V was clipped by 2 bases and J by 8 bases, with 13 bases between them. In germline, CDR1 is SGHRS, CDR2 YFSETQ. The CDR3 is made up of 14 amino acids. Drawing the rest from reference TRBV5-1 and TRBJ1-4, the complete variable domain is KAGVTQTPRYLIKTRGQQVTLSCSPISGHRSVSWYQQTPGQGLQFLFEYFSETQRNKGNFPGRFSGRQFSNSRSEMNVSTLELGDSALYLCASSFWGGSEKLFFGSGTQLSVL.

In this sample, this clone turned up a few times. The V gene is TRBV4-1, the J gene TRBJ2-5; D is perhaps TRBD2 (6 bases). Germline V gene sequence: CDR1 MGHRA, CDR2 YSYEKL. The CDR3 consists of 15 residues. Trimming stripped 3 bases from V and 1 base from J, with 12 bases between. CDR3 nucleotide sequence: TGCGCCAGCAGCCACCCGAGCGGGCCCCAAGAGACCCAGTACTTC. This translates into CASSHPSGPQETQYF.

The genes are TRBV7-2 and TRBJ2-3, with D possibly matching TRBD2 (7 bases). Germline CDR1 reads SGHTA; CDR2 reads FQGNSA. Trimming took 1 base from V and 3 from J, leaving 11 bases between them. The length of the CDR3 is 15 residues. CDR3 DNA sequence: TGTGCCAGCAGCTTAGTTCGGGGGGCAACAGATACGCAGTATTTT. Amino acids: CASSLVRGATDTQYF.

V and J are TRBV6-1 and TRBJ1-5, with 7 positions matching TRBD1. The CDR3 sequence is 14 residues long. Trimming removed 4 bases from V and 14 bases from J; junction bases left unmatched: 14. Germline V gene lookup returns CDR1 MNHNS and CDR2 SASEGT. The CDR3 DNA sequence: TGTGCCAGCAGTGGATGGGACAGCAGCCGGAGTGAGCATTTT. Amino acid sequence: CASSGWDSSRSEHF.

The chain combines TRBV5-8 with TRBJ2-3, with 7 nucleotides matching TRBD1. Germline V gene lookup returns CDR1 SGHTS and CDR2 YDEGEE. CDR3 size: 14 residues. After removal of 3 bases from V and 1 base from J, the junction contained 2 bases not matched to a gene. The CDR3 here is CASSSGTGTDTQYF. The CDR3 coding sequence is TGTGCCAGCAGCTCCGGGACAGGCACAGATACGCAGTATTTT.

The rearrangement uses TRBV15 and TRBJ2-5, with 14 bases that match TRBD2. Unmatched junction bases numbered 5, after V lost 4 bases and J lost 7 bases. Germline values: CDR1 LNHNV, CDR2 YYDKDF (reference sequence). The CDR3 is made up of 15 amino acids. CDR3 in DNA: TGTGCCACCAGCACGACTAGCGGGGGGGAATGGACCCAGTACTTC. Residues: CATSTTSGGEWTQYF.

This chain connects TRBV6-1 to TRBJ1-2; D gene ambiguous. V lost 2 bases, J lost 6 bases, and 13 bases lay in between. The CDR3 extends over 14 amino acids. Germline V gene sequence: CDR1 MNHNS, CDR2 SASEGT. CDR3 DNA sequence: TGTGCCAGCAGTGAAATTGAAGCCCATGATGGCTACACCTTC. The encoded protein is CASSEIEAHDGYTF.

The J gene is TRBJ1-5, the V gene TRBV19; no clear D. Deletions cut 3 bases from V and 8 bases from J, with 11 bases between. This CDR3 has 13 amino acids. Germline V lookup: CDR1 LNHDA, CDR2 SQIVND (reference sequence). CDR3 DNA sequence: TGTGCCAGTAGTATTCTCCGTCAGGAGCCCCAGCATTTT. Amino acid sequence: CASSILRQEPQHF.

This chain connects TRBV7-8 to TRBJ2-5; the D is unclear. V was shortened by 1 base and J by 0 bases, with 9 bases between the two germline ends. Germline values: CDR1 SGHVS, CDR2 FQNEAQ. This CDR3 spans 15 amino acids. The CDR3: CASSLGVGNQETQYF. CDR3 nucleotide sequence: TGTGCCAGCAGCTTAGGTGTCGGTAACCAAGAGACCCAGTACTTC. Supplemented by reference TRBV7-8 and TRBJ2-5, the full variable domain reads GAGVSQSPRYKVAKRGQDVALRCDPISGHVSLFWYQQALGQGPEFLTYFQNEAQLDKSGLPSDRFFAERPEGSVSTLKIQRTQQEDSAVYLCASSLGVGNQETQYFGPGTRLLVL.

The chain carries TRBV29-1 and TRBJ2-3; D not resolved. V was cut by 7 bases and J by 6 bases, with 8 bases left in between. CDR1 is SQVTM and CDR2 is ANQGSEA in the germline V gene. The CDR3 consists of 10 residues. The CDR3 is CSAKEDTQYF. In nucleotides, the CDR3 is TGCAGCGCTAAGGAGGATACGCAGTATTTT.

J is TRBJ2-3 and V is TRBV9; tentatively, D is TRBD2 (5 bases). CDR1 and CDR2 (germline): SGDLS, YYNGEE. Between the trimmed V and J ends, which lost 0 bases and 3 bases, there was a span of 17 bases. The CDR3 has 17 residues. The CDR3 sequence is CASSVGGSEGGTDTQYF. The CDR3 DNA follows: TGTGCCAGCAGCGTAGGTGGTTCTGAGGGTGGAACAGATACGCAGTATTTT.

The chain is built from TRBV10-3 and TRBJ1-2; D may be TRBD1 (5 bases). The germline gives CDR1 ENHRY, CDR2 SYGVKD. The V end lost 4 bases, the J end lost 6 bases, and 15 bases lay between the germline ends. There are 14 residues in the CDR3. CDR3: CAISGGGTTDGYTF. The CDR3 DNA reads TGTGCCATCAGTGGGGGCGGAACAACGGATGGCTACACCTTC.

The J gene is TRBJ2-7, the V gene TRBV10-2, with D maybe TRBD1 (6 bases). Germline CDR1 WSHSY, CDR2 SAAADI. Trimming pared 3 bases from V and 8 bases from J, leaving 14 bases between. The CDR3 totals 13 residues. The DNA of the CDR3 is TGCGCCAGCAGTGAAGCAGGGGTTGCGAAGCAGTACTTC. This translates into CASSEAGVAKQYF.

The chain links TRBV5-4 to TRBJ1-4, with 10 bases lining up with TRBD1. Germline V CDR1 and CDR2: SGHNT, YYREEE (reference sequence). V lost 4 bases, J lost 4 bases, and 10 bases stayed unmatched. The CDR3 loop spans 17 amino acids. The CDR3 is CASSDAGTGVINEKLFF. In DNA, the CDR3 is TGTGCCAGCAGCGACGCCGGGACAGGGGTCATTAATGAAAAACTGTTTTTT.

V gene TRBV10-3 combines with J gene TRBJ1-1, with 8 positions matching TRBD1. The CDR3 covers 14 residues. Germline-derived CDR1 and CDR2 are ENHRY and SYGVKD. The ends lost 4 bases at V and 5 bases at J; junction bases unmatched: 6. The CDR3 protein is CAISGQGLATEAFF. The DNA for the CDR3 is TGTGCCATCAGTGGACAGGGGTTGGCGACTGAAGCTTTCTTT.

V and J are TRBV7-9 and TRBJ1-5; D is possibly TRBD1 (6 bases). The CDR3 has 15 residues. Per germline, CDR1 SEHNR and CDR2 FQNEAQ (reference sequence). Trimming took 1 base from V and 3 from J, leaving 10 bases between them. In DNA form, the CDR3 reads TGTGCCAGCAGCTTAGAGCAGGGGCCCAATCAGCCCCAGCATTTT. It codes for CASSLEQGPNQPQHF.